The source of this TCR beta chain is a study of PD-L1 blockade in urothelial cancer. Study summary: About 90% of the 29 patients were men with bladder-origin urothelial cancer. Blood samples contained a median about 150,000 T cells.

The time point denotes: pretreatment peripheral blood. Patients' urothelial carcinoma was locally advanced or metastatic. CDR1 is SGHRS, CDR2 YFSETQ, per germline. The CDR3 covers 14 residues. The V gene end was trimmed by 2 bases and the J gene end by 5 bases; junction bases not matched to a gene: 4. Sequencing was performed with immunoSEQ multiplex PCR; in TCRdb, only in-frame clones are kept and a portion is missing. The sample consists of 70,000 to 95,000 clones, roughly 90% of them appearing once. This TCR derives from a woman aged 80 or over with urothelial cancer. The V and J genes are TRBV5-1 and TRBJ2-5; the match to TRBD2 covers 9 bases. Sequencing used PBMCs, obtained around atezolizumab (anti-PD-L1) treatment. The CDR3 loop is CASSLGTSRETQYF. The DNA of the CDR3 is TGCGCCAGCAGCTTAGGGACTAGCCGGGAGACCCAGTACTTC.